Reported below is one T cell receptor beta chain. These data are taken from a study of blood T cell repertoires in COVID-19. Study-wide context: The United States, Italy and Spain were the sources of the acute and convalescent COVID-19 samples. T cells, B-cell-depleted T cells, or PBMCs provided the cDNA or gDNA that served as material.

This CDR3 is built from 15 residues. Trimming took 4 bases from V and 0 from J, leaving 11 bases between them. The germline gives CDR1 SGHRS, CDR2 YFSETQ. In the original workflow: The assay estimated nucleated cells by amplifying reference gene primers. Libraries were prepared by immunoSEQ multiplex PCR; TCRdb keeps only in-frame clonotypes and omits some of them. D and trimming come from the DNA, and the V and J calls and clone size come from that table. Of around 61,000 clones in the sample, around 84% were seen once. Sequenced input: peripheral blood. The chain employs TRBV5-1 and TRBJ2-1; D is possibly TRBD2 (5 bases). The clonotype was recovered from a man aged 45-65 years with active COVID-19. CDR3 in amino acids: CASSERSRSYNEQFF. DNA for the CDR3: TGCGCCAGCAGCGAGCGGTCTCGCTCCTACAATGAGCAGTTCTTC.